The 3 T cell receptor beta chains listed next were all sequenced from one sample in a study of response to subunit inactivated influenza vaccine. TCRdb reanalysed the RT-PCR reads using MiXCR and keeps one entry per CDR3 protein. Here the sample spans approximately 530,000 distinct CDR3 sequences, 10% to 15% being singletons. Sequencing used PBMCs from blood, obtained 40 to 50 days after vaccination. The source is a man between 50 and 59 years old who received an inactivated influenza vaccine.

The chain employs TRBV12-3 or TRBV12-4 and TRBJ2-1; D gene unclear. CDR3 size: 14 residues. Trimming left V 1 base short and J 3 bases short, with 7 bases between. CDR3: CASSLELVYNEQFF. The CDR3, as DNA: TGTGCCAGCAGTTTAGAGTTAGTCTACAATGAGCAGTTCTTC.

Only a few counts were recorded for this clonotype. This chain uses TRBV3-1 with TRBJ1-1; D call uncertain. Trimming took off 0 bases at V and 10 bases at J, with 6 bases between the two ends. This CDR3 is 11 amino acids long. Germline V CDR1 and CDR2: LGHDT, YNNKEL (reference sequence). The CDR3 DNA reads TGTGCCAGCAGCCAAGACAGAGGAGCTTTCTTT. Residues: CASSQDRGAFF.

The V and J genes are TRBV20-1 and TRBJ1-5, with 9 bases matching TRBD1. The CDR3 runs 17 residues. The germline CDR1 and CDR2 sequences are DFQATT and SNEGSKA (reference sequence). Losses at the gene ends were 6 bases for V and 1 base for J; bases not matched to a gene: 13. The DNA of the CDR3 is TGCAGTGCGAGACCGGGACAGGGATCGGGCAGCAATCAGCCCCAGCATTTT. This gives the protein CSARPGQGSGSNQPQHF.